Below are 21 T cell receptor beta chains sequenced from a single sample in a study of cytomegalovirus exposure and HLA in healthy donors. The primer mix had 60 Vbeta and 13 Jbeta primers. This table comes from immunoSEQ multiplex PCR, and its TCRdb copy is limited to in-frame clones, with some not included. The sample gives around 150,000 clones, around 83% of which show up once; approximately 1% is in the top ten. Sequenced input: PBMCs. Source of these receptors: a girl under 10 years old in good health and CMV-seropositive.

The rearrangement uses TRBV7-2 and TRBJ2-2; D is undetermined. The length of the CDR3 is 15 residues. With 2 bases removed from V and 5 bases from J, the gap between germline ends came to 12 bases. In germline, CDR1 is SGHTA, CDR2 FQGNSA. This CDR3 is CASSLSPPKTGELFF. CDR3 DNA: TGTGCCAGCAGCTTAAGCCCCCCAAAGACCGGGGAGCTGTTTTTT.

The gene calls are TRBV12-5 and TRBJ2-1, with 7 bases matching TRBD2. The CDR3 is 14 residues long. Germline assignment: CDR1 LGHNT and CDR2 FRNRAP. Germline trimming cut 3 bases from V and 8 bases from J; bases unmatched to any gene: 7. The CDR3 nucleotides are TGTGCTAGTGGTTTATCCGGGAGGCCCCATGAGCAGTTCTTC. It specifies CASGLSGRPHEQFF.

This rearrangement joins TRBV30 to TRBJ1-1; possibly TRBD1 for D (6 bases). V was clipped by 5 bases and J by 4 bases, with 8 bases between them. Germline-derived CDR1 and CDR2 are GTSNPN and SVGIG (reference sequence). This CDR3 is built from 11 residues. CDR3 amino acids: CAWDRSTEAFF. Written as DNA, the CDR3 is TGTGCCTGGGACAGGTCCACTGAAGCTTTCTTT.

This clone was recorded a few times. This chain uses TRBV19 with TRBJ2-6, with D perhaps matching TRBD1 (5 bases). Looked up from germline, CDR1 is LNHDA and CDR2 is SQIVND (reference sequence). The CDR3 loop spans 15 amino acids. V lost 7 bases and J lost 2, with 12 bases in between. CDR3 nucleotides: TGTGCCAGTAATCCAGGGCGCGCTGGGGCCAACGTCCTGACTTTC. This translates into CASNPGRAGANVLTF.

The CDR3 is CAISPDRAQETQYF. The CDR3, as DNA: TGTGCCATCAGTCCGGACAGGGCCCAAGAGACCCAGTACTTC. This sequence joins TRBV10-3 and TRBJ2-5, with 8 bases that match TRBD1. J was trimmed by 1 base and V by 5 bases; bases with no gene match: 3. Germline CDR1 and CDR2: ENHRY and SYGVKD. The CDR3 consists of 14 residues.

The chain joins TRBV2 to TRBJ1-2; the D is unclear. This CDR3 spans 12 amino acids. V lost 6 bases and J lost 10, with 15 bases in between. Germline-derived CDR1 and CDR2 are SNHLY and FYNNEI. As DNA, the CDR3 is TGTGCCAGCAGGGATTACAGTAGTTCCTACACCTTC. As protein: CASRDYSSSYTF.

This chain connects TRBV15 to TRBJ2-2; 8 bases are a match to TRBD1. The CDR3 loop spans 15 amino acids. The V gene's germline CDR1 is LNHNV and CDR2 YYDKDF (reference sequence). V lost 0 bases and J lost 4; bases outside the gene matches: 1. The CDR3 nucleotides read TGTGCCACCAGCAGAGACAGGGGGCGCACCGGGGAGCTGTTTTTT. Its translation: CATSRDRGRTGELFF.

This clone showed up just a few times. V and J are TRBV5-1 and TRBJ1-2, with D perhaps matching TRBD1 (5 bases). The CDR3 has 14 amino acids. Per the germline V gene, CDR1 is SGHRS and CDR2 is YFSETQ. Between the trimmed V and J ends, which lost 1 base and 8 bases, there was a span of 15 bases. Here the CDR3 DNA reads TGCGCCAGCAGCTTGCAGGTCCAGGGTGAAGGCTACACCTTC. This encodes CASSLQVQGEGYTF. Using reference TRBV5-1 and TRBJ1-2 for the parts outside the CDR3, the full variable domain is KAGVTQTPRYLIKTRGQQVTLSCSPISGHRSVSWYQQTPGQGLQFLFEYFSETQRNKGNFPGRFSGRQFSNSRSEMNVSTLELGDSALYLCASSLQVQGEGYTFGSGTRLTVV.

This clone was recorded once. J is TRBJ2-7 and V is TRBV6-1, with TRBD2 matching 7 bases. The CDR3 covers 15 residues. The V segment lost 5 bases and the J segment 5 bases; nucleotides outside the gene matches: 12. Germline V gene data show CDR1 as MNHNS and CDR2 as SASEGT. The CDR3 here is CASSPSGGSGHEQYF. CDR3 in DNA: TGTGCCAGCAGTCCGTCGGGGGGATCAGGCCACGAGCAGTACTTC.

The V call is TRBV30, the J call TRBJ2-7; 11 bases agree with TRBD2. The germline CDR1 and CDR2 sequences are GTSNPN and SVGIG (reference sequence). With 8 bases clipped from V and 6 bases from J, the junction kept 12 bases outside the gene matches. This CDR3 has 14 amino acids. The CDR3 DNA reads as TGTGCCAGTACCCTAGCGGGAGGAGGTCGCGAGCAGTACTTC. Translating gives CASTLAGGGREQYF.

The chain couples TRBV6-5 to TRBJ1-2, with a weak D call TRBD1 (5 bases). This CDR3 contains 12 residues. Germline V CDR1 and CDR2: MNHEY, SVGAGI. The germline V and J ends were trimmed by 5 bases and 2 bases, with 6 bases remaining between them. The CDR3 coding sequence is TGTGCCAGCAGTCGGGGGAACTATGGCTACACCTTC. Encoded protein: CASSRGNYGYTF.

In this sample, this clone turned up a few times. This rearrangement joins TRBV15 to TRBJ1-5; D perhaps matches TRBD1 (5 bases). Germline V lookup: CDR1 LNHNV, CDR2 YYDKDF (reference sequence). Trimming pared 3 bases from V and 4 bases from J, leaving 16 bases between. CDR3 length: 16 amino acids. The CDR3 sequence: CATSSKRQLGNQPQHF. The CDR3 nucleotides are TGTGCCACCAGCAGCAAACGACAGCTCGGTAATCAGCCCCAGCATTTT.

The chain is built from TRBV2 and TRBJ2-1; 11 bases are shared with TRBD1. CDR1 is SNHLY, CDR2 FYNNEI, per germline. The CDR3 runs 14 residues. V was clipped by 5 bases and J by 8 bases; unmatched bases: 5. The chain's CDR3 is CASSQGQGAYEQFF. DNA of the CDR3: TGTGCCAGCAGTCAAGGACAGGGGGCATATGAGCAGTTCTTC. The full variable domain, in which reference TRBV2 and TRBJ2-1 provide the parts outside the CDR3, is EPEVTQTPSHQVTQMGQEVILRCVPISNHLYFYWYRQILGQKVEFLVSFYNNEISEKSEIFDDQFSVERPDGSNFTLKIRSTKLEDSAMYFCASSQGQGAYEQFFGPGTRLTVL.

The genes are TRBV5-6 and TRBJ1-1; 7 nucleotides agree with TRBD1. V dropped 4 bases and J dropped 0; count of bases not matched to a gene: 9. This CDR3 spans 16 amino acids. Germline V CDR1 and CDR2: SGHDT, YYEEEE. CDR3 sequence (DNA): TGTGCCAGCAGCCCAACCTACAGGGGCTTGAACACTGAAGCTTTCTTT. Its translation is CASSPTYRGLNTEAFF.

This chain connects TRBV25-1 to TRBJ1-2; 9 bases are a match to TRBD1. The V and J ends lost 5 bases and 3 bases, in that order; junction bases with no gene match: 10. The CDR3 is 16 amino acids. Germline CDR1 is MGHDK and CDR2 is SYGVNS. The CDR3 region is CASSPTTGGWDYGYTF. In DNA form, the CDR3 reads TGTGCCAGCAGTCCTACGACAGGGGGGTGGGACTATGGCTACACCTTC.

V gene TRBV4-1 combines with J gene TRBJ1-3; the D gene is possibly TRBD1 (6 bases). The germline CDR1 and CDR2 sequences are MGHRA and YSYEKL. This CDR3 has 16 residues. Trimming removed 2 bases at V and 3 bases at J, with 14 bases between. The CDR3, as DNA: TGCGCCAGCAGCCAACCCCTACAGGGTGGTGGAAACACCATATATTTT. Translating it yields CASSQPLQGGGNTIYF.

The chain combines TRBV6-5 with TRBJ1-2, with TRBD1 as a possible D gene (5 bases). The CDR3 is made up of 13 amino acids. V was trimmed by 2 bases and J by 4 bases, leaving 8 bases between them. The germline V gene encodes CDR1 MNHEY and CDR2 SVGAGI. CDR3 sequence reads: CASSYDRFYGYTF. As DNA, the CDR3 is TGTGCCAGCAGTTACGACAGATTCTATGGCTACACCTTC.

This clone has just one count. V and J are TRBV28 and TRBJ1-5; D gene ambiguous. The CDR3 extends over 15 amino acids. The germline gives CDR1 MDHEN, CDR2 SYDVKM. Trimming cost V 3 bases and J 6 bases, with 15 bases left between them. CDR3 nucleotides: TGTGCCAGCAGTTTTATCCTAGGTGCAAGTCAGCCCCAGCATTTT. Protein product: CASSFILGASQPQHF.

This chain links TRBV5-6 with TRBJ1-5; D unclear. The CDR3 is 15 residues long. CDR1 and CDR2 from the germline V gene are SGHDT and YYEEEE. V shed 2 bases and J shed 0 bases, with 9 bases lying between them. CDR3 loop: CASSFRGYSNQPQHF. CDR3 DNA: TGTGCCAGCAGCTTTCGAGGTTATAGCAATCAGCCCCAGCATTTT.

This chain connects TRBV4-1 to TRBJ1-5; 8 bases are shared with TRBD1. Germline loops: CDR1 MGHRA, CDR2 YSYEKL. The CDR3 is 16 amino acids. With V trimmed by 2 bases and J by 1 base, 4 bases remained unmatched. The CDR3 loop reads CASSQRWTGSNQPQHF. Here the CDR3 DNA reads TGCGCCAGCAGCCAACGTTGGACAGGGAGCAATCAGCCCCAGCATTTT.

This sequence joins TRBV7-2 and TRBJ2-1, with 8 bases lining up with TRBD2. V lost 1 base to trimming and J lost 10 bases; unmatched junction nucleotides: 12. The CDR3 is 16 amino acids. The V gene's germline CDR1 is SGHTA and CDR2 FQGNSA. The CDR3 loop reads CASSLVAGTRDWEQFF. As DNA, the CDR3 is TGTGCCAGCAGCTTAGTAGCGGGAACCCGAGATTGGGAGCAGTTCTTC.